What follows are 25 T cell receptor beta chains derived from one specimen sequenced in a study of control samples from healthy donors and cancer patients. Sequencing was performed with immunoSEQ multiplex PCR; in TCRdb, only in-frame clones are kept and a portion is missing. The sample has over 100,000 clones; around 90% are singletons. Sequencing input: blood. All receptors come from a man aged 35 to 55 in good health.

The rearrangement joins TRBV30 to TRBJ2-1; no reliable D call. Germline V gives CDR1 GTSNPN, CDR2 SVGIG (reference sequence). This CDR3 region has 15 residues. The V end was cut by 2 bases, the J end by 5 bases, with 16 bases between. The CDR3 reads CAWSSAWTKNNEQFF. The DNA for the CDR3 is TGTGCCTGGAGTTCCGCCTGGACCAAGAACAATGAGCAGTTCTTC.

V and J are TRBV5-5 and TRBJ2-5; either TRBD1 or TRBD2 may supply D (5 bases each). The CDR3 totals 15 residues. V lost 2 bases and J lost 1, with 12 bases in between. The germline V gene has CDR1 SGHKS and CDR2 YYEKEE (reference sequence). CDR3 residues: CASSFHRGGQETQYF. CDR3 DNA sequence: TGTGCCAGCAGCTTTCACCGGGGCGGCCAAGAGACCCAGTACTTC.

The chain joins TRBV3-1 (or the pseudogene TRBV3-2) to TRBJ2-1, with 8 bases lining up with TRBD2. V was pared by 3 bases and J by 8 bases, with 12 bases of the junction left unmatched. Germline CDR1 and CDR2: LGHDT and YNNKEL (reference sequence). The CDR3 is 16 residues long. The CDR3 loop is CASSHVFRGGPHEQFF. The CDR3 coding sequence is TGTGCCAGCAGCCACGTATTTCGGGGGGGCCCCCATGAGCAGTTCTTC.

The chain is built from TRBV7-3 and TRBJ2-3; 8 nucleotides line up with TRBD2. Germline assignment: CDR1 SGHTA and CDR2 FQGTGA. The CDR3 contains 14 residues. With V trimmed by 5 bases and J by 4 bases, 5 bases remained unmatched. CDR3 residues: CASSPGGASDTQYF. CDR3 DNA: TGTGCCAGCAGCCCCGGGGGGGCGTCAGATACGCAGTATTTT. The full variable domain, in which reference TRBV7-3 and TRBJ2-3 provide the parts outside the CDR3, is GAGVSQTPSNKVTEKGKYVELRCDPISGHTALYWYRQSLGQGPEFLIYFQGTGAADDSGLPNDRFFAVRPEGSVSTLKIQRTERGDSAVYLCASSPGGASDTQYFGPGTRLTVL.

The rearrangement uses TRBV19 and TRBJ1-1; maybe TRBD1 (5 bases). Germline assignment: CDR1 LNHDA and CDR2 SQIVND (reference sequence). V shed 0 bases and J shed 1 base, with 12 bases lying between them. The CDR3 length is 16 residues. CDR3 sequence: CASSIDRRGWNTEAFF. The CDR3 region has the DNA TGTGCCAGTAGTATAGATCGACGGGGCTGGAACACTGAAGCTTTCTTT.

The chain combines TRBV2 with TRBJ1-1, with D perhaps TRBD1 (5 bases). This CDR3 comprises 16 residues. Deletions cut 3 bases from V and 1 base from J, with 15 bases between. Germline loops: CDR1 SNHLY, CDR2 FYNNEI. CDR3 nucleotides: TGTGCCAGCAGTGAGGATAGGTCGGGGGGGAACACTGAAGCTTTCTTT. This gives the protein CASSEDRSGGNTEAFF.

This chain links TRBV3-1 (or the pseudogene TRBV3-2) with TRBJ2-5; weak D call: TRBD1 (6 bases). V lost 1 base and J lost 4, with 10 bases in between. Germline lookup yields CDR1 LGHDT and CDR2 YNNKEL (reference sequence). This CDR3 has 14 amino acids. In nucleotides, the CDR3 is TGTGCCAGCAGCCAAGTACCAGGGGTAGAGACCCAGTACTTC. It codes for CASSQVPGVETQYF.

The chain recombines TRBV27 with TRBJ1-6, with 10 bases identical to TRBD1. Germline values: CDR1 MNHEY, CDR2 SMNVEV (reference sequence). V dropped 7 bases and J dropped 9; count of bases not matched to a gene: 6. This CDR3 has 14 residues. The CDR3 DNA reads TGTGCCAGCACCTGGGACAGGGGTTTTTCACCCCTCCACTTT. Its protein is CASTWDRGFSPLHF.

CDR3 sequence: CASRSGGNTGELFF. The CDR3 DNA follows: TGCGCCAGCCGGTCCGGGGGGAACACCGGGGAGCTGTTTTTT. The J gene is TRBJ2-2, the V gene TRBV5-1; TRBD2 is a possible D gene (6 bases). Trimming stripped 7 bases from V and 1 base from J, with 11 bases between. The germline V gene encodes CDR1 SGHRS and CDR2 YFSETQ. The CDR3 extends over 14 amino acids.

Concerning this clone: Sequence at one end of the junction differs from germline and may be a read error. The CDR3 sequence: CASSDSGTPDSPLHF. The DNA for the CDR3 is TGTGCCAGCAGTGACTCAGGGACACCTGATTCACCCCTCCACTTT. The chain uses TRBV6-5 and TRBJ1-6; D perhaps matches TRBD1 (6 bases). The CDR3 has 15 amino acids. Germline V gene sequence: CDR1 MNHEY, CDR2 SVGAGI.

The CDR3 spells CASSYRTLNTEAFF. For the CDR3, the DNA is TGTGCCAGCAGTTACCGGACACTGAACACTGAAGCTTTCTTT. V gene TRBV6-5 combines with J gene TRBJ1-1; maybe TRBD1 (5 bases). There are 14 residues in the CDR3. V shed 2 bases and J shed 0 bases, with 7 bases lying between them. The germline gives CDR1 MNHEY, CDR2 SVGAGI.

This chain links TRBV27 with TRBJ2-3; 7 positions match TRBD1. V lost 5 bases and J lost 1; bases outside the gene matches: 6. The germline V gene has CDR1 MNHEY and CDR2 SMNVEV (reference sequence). The CDR3 spans 15 residues. The CDR3, as DNA: TGTGCCAGCAGTGACGGACAGGTGGGCACAGATACGCAGTATTTT. Amino acids: CASSDGQVGTDTQYF.

J is TRBJ2-4 and V is TRBV23-1; D not resolved. TRBV23-1 belongs to the ORF category, with a function that is uncertain. Trimming took off 0 bases at V and 16 bases at J, with 7 bases between the two ends. This CDR3 contains 10 residues. Here the CDR3 DNA reads TGCGCCAGCAGTCAATCTCCCCATTACTTC. Translation gives CASSQSPHYF.

This rearrangement joins TRBV6-5 to TRBJ1-1, with D unresolved. The germline V gene encodes CDR1 MNHEY and CDR2 SVGAGI. With 4 bases removed from V and 6 bases from J, the gap between germline ends came to 6 bases. The CDR3 runs to 11 residues. CDR3 DNA sequence: TGTGCCAGCAGTTCCGGGCCTGAAGCTTTCTTT. Protein: CASSSGPEAFF.

For the CDR3, the DNA is TGTGCAAGTCGCTTAGCCAACCCGGGGCGCACAGATACGCAGTATTTT. Amino acids: CASRLANPGRTDTQYF. The chain recombines TRBV12-2 with TRBJ2-3. TRBV12-2 is a listed pseudogene. CDR3 length: 16 residues.

This sequence joins TRBV4-1 and TRBJ2-5; no definite D call. Germline V gene data show CDR1 as MGHRA and CDR2 as YSYEKL. Trimming stripped 2 bases from V and 5 bases from J, with 15 bases between. This CDR3 spans 15 amino acids. The CDR3 loop reads CASSQRIGSGETQYF. DNA for the CDR3: TGCGCCAGCAGCCAACGGATTGGTAGTGGTGAGACCCAGTACTTC.

The chain recombines TRBV5-4 with TRBJ1-6; no clear D gene. Germline CDR1 reads SGHNT; CDR2 reads YYREEE (reference sequence). V lost 4 bases, J lost 7 bases, and 6 bases lay in between. The CDR3 is 12 residues long. This CDR3 is CASSLPNSPLHF. The CDR3 nucleotides read TGTGCCAGCAGCCTACCGAATTCACCCCTCCACTTT.

The chain links TRBV24-1 to TRBJ2-5; tentative D call: TRBD2 (7 bases). The CDR3 contains 15 residues. Trimming removed 0 bases from V and 5 bases from J, with 12 bases in between. Germline values: CDR1 KGHDR, CDR2 SFDVKD. The CDR3 region has the DNA TGTGCCACCAGTGATTTGGCGGGGGCTGGGGAGACCCAGTACTTC. Its protein product is CATSDLAGAGETQYF.

The V and J genes are TRBV30 and TRBJ2-7, with 13 bases identical to TRBD2. Germline V gene sequence: CDR1 GTSNPN, CDR2 SVGIG (reference sequence). The CDR3 has 13 residues. With V trimmed by 8 bases and J by 2 bases, 3 bases remained unmatched. The CDR3 here is CASTSGGAYEQYF. The CDR3 DNA reads as TGTGCCAGCACTAGCGGGGGGGCCTACGAGCAGTACTTC.

The CDR3 reads CASGYDNQPQHF. In nucleotides, the CDR3 is TGTGCCAGCGGCTATGACAATCAGCCCCAGCATTTT. The J gene is TRBJ1-5, the V gene TRBV10-3; D remains ambiguous. Germline values: CDR1 ENHRY, CDR2 SYGVKD. Trimming took off 10 bases at V and 3 bases at J, with 10 bases between the two ends. There are 12 residues in the CDR3.

The rearrangement links TRBV9 to TRBJ2-1; perhaps TRBD2 as D (7 bases). The V gene lost 0 bases and the J gene lost 0 bases, with 13 bases spanning the gap. The CDR3 totals 17 residues. Germline values: CDR1 SGDLS, CDR2 YYNGEE. CDR3 sequence: CASSVGGGTASYNEQFF. The DNA for the CDR3 is TGTGCCAGCAGCGTAGGGGGGGGCACCGCCTCCTACAATGAGCAGTTCTTC.

The V gene is TRBV27, the J gene TRBJ1-5; D perhaps matches TRBD1 (5 bases). Germline CDR1 reads MNHEY; CDR2 reads SMNVEV (reference sequence). The CDR3 runs to 14 residues. The V gene lost 6 bases and the J gene lost 5 bases, with 14 bases spanning the gap. The CDR3 DNA is TGTGCCAGCAGGGGACCCGCGGGCGATCAGCCCCAGCATTTT. Translating it yields CASRGPAGDQPQHF.

The chain recombines TRBV19 with TRBJ1-3, with D possibly matching TRBD1 (5 bases). The length of the CDR3 is 16 residues. Germline V gene lookup returns CDR1 LNHDA and CDR2 SQIVND (reference sequence). The V gene lost 4 bases and the J gene lost 0 bases, with 13 bases spanning the gap. CDR3 sequence reads: CASSNFRGASGNTIYF. In nucleotides, the CDR3 is TGTGCCAGTAGTAACTTTAGGGGCGCCTCTGGAAACACCATATATTTT.

This rearrangement joins TRBV3-1 (or the pseudogene TRBV3-2) to TRBJ2-3; 10 bases align to TRBD2. CDR1 and CDR2 (germline): LGHDT, YNNKEL (reference sequence). The junction had 4 bases not matched to a gene; V was cut back by 0 bases and J by 4 bases. The CDR3 spans 16 residues. CDR3 sequence: CASSQEAGGVADTQYF. The CDR3 coding sequence is TGTGCCAGCAGCCAAGAAGCGGGGGGGGTGGCAGATACGCAGTATTTT.

The V and J genes are TRBV9 and TRBJ1-5; no reliable D call. Germline CDR1 is SGDLS and CDR2 is YYNGEE. This CDR3 has 16 amino acids. V lost 2 bases and J 0 bases, leaving 12 bases between the germline ends. CDR3 nucleotide sequence: TGTGCCAGCAGCGTTACGGATGCAAGTAGCAATCAGCCCCAGCATTTT. Translating it yields CASSVTDASSNQPQHF.